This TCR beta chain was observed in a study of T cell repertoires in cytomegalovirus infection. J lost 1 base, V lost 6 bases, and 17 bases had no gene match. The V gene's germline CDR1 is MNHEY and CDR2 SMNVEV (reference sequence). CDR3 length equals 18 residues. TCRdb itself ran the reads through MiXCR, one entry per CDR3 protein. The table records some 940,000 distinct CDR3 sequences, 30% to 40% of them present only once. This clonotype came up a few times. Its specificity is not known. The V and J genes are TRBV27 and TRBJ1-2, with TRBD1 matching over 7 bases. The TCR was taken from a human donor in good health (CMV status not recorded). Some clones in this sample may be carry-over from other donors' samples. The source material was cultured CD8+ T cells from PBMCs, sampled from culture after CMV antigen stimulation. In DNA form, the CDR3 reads TGTGCCAGCAGCCCAGTTCAGAGGTTACAGGGGAATAACTATGGCTACACCTTC. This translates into CASSPVQRLQGNNYGYTF.